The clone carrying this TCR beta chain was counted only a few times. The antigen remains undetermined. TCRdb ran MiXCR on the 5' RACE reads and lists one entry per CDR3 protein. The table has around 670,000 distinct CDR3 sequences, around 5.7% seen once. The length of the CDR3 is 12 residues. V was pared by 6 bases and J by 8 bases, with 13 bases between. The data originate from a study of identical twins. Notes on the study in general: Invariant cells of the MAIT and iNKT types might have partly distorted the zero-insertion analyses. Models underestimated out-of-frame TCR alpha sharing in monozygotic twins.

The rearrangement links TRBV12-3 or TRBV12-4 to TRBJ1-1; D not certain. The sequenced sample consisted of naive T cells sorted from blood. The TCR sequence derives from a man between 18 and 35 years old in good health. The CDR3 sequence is CASSPYAGEAFF. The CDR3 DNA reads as TGTGCCAGCAGCCCATATGCCGGCGAAGCTTTCTTT.